The 17 T cell receptor beta chains below come from one sample, sequenced in a study of cytomegalovirus exposure and HLA in healthy donors. Researchers ran the PCR with 60 Vbeta and 13 Jbeta primers. This table comes from immunoSEQ multiplex PCR, and its TCRdb copy is limited to in-frame clones, with some not included. The sample carries about 200,000 clones, roughly 79% recorded once. Material: PBMCs. Receptors originate from a male donor in good health and CMV-seronegative.

The rearrangement links TRBV9 to TRBJ1-1; D is perhaps TRBD1 (6 bases). The CDR3 has 16 residues. Germline CDR1 and CDR2: SGDLS and YYNGEE. Trimming took off 0 bases at V and 5 bases at J, with 17 bases between the two ends. CDR3 sequence reads: CASSVEVMGGLTEAFF. The CDR3 nucleotides read TGTGCCAGCAGCGTAGAGGTGATGGGGGGGCTGACTGAAGCTTTCTTT.

V usage is TRBV5-4 and J usage is TRBJ1-2; 7 nucleotides align to TRBD1. Germline V gene lookup returns CDR1 SGHNT and CDR2 YYREEE (reference sequence). The CDR3 has 15 residues. V was pared by 0 bases and J by 5 bases, with 7 bases of the junction left unmatched. The CDR3 region has the DNA TGTGCCAGCAGCTTGGTAGCAGGGGGGAATTATGGCTACACCTTC. Translating it yields CASSLVAGGNYGYTF. Full variable domain (missing parts from reference TRBV5-4 and TRBJ1-2): ETGVTQSPTHLIKTRGQQVTLRCSSQSGHNTVSWYQQALGQGPQFIFQYYREEENGRGNFPPRFSGLQFPNYSSELNVNALELDDSALYLCASSLVAGGNYGYTFGSGTRLTVV.

V gene TRBV9 combines with J gene TRBJ2-3, with 8 bases fitting TRBD2. CDR1 is SGDLS and CDR2 is YYNGEE in the germline V gene. This CDR3 region has 15 residues. The J segment lost 4 bases and the V segment lost 4 bases, leaving 8 bases of the junction unmatched. CDR3: CASSPGRGGADTQYF. DNA of the CDR3: TGTGCCAGCAGCCCGGGACGGGGGGGTGCAGATACGCAGTATTTT.

The chain has TRBV2 and TRBJ2-7; TRBD2 might be the D (6 bases). This CDR3 has 16 amino acids. The germline V gene encodes CDR1 SNHLY and CDR2 FYNNEI. Trimming stripped 3 bases from V and 0 bases from J, with 15 bases between. CDR3 in amino acids: CASSDNRRGSSYEQYF. CDR3 sequence (DNA): TGTGCCAGCAGTGATAATAGGAGGGGCAGCTCCTACGAGCAGTACTTC.

The rearrangement links TRBV19 to TRBJ1-5; TRBD1 agrees at 12 bases. The CDR3 has 17 amino acids. Germline-derived CDR1 and CDR2 are LNHDA and SQIVND (reference sequence). V was pared by 7 bases and J by 4 bases, with 11 bases of the junction left unmatched. The CDR3 spells CASNPRGTGGRNQPQHF. In DNA form, the CDR3 reads TGTGCCAGTAATCCGAGGGGGACAGGGGGCAGAAATCAGCCCCAGCATTTT.

This sequence joins TRBV11-3 and TRBJ1-2; 7 bases map to TRBD1. Looked up from germline, CDR1 is SGHNT and CDR2 is YENEEA. The CDR3 totals 16 residues. V lost 1 base and J lost 2; bases outside the gene matches: 7. As DNA, the CDR3 is TGTGCCAGCAGCTTAGTCCTGACAGGGACCAACTATGGCTACACCTTC. The encoded protein is CASSLVLTGTNYGYTF.

J is TRBJ2-3 and V is TRBV9, with 11 bases identical to TRBD2. The V and J ends lost 1 base and 4 bases, in that order; junction bases with no gene match: 5. Germline CDR1 and CDR2: SGDLS and YYNGEE. CDR3 length: 16 amino acids. The DNA of the CDR3 is TGTGCCAGCAGCGTATCGACTAGCGGGGTCGCAGATACGCAGTATTTT. This gives the protein CASSVSTSGVADTQYF.

This sequence joins TRBV7-2 and TRBJ2-7, with TRBD2 matching 15 bases. Germline V gene data show CDR1 as SGHTA and CDR2 as FQGNSA. There are 16 residues in the CDR3. The junction had 5 bases not matched to a gene; V was cut back by 5 bases and J by 3 bases. This chain's CDR3 is CASSPGLAGGLYEQYF. CDR3 bases: TGTGCCAGCAGCCCGGGACTAGCGGGGGGACTCTACGAGCAGTACTTC.

This chain uses TRBV14 with TRBJ2-7, with D perhaps matching TRBD1 (7 bases). V lost 0 bases and J lost 1, with 16 bases in between. There are 17 residues in the CDR3. Germline V gene data show CDR1 as SGHDN and CDR2 as FVKESK. The CDR3 region is CASSQDLGGTVSYEQYF. CDR3 nucleotide sequence: TGTGCCAGCAGCCAAGATCTTGGAGGGACAGTATCCTACGAGCAGTACTTC.

The genes are TRBV15 and TRBJ1-2, with a weak D call TRBD1 (5 bases). The V gene's germline CDR1 is LNHNV and CDR2 YYDKDF (reference sequence). Trimming removed 0 bases from V and 7 bases from J, with 15 bases in between. This CDR3 has 15 amino acids. The CDR3 spells CATSRDLPTVGGYTF. The CDR3, as DNA: TGTGCCACCAGCAGAGATTTGCCGACAGTAGGTGGCTACACCTTC.

The V gene is TRBV9, the J gene TRBJ2-3; TRBD2 aligns across 10 bases. The CDR3 has 14 residues. Trimming cost V 4 bases and J 5 bases; bases outside gene matches: 4. The V gene's germline CDR1 is SGDLS and CDR2 YYNGEE. CDR3 in amino acids: CASSSRTSGDTQYF. The DNA for the CDR3 is TGTGCCAGCAGCTCCCGGACTAGCGGAGATACGCAGTATTTT.

The chain employs TRBV5-1 and TRBJ2-4; the match to TRBD1 covers 12 bases. The germline CDR1 and CDR2 sequences are SGHRS and YFSETQ. The CDR3 consists of 16 residues. V lost 4 bases and J lost 7; bases outside the gene matches: 9. The CDR3 sequence is CASSPLQGQGANIQYF. The CDR3 DNA follows: TGCGCCAGCAGCCCCCTCCAGGGACAGGGGGCGAACATTCAGTACTTC.

J is TRBJ1-5 and V is TRBV28; maybe TRBD1 (5 bases). The CDR3 is 16 amino acids. V was shortened by 11 bases and J by 2 bases, with 22 bases between the two germline ends. Germline values: CDR1 MDHEN, CDR2 SYDVKM. The CDR3 here is CAANLGGSGRNQPQHF. The CDR3 DNA sequence: TGTGCCGCAAACCTCGGGGGGAGTGGTCGCAATCAGCCCCAGCATTTT.

This chain connects TRBV28 to TRBJ1-1, with 12 bases that match TRBD1. CDR3 length equals 15 residues. Germline V gene data show CDR1 as MDHEN and CDR2 as SYDVKM. J gave up 6 bases and V 5 bases, and 7 bases lay outside the gene matches. CDR3 region: CASSLPGTGGPEAFF. The DNA for the CDR3 is TGTGCCAGCAGTCTGCCCGGGACAGGGGGCCCTGAAGCTTTCTTT.

V and J are TRBV29-1 and TRBJ1-2, with TRBD1 as a possible D gene (5 bases). V was clipped by 2 bases and J by 0 bases, with 10 bases between them. The CDR3 spans 14 residues. In germline, CDR1 is SQVTM, CDR2 ANQGSEA. CDR3 protein: CSVEYRISNYGYTF. In DNA form, the CDR3 reads TGCAGCGTTGAATACAGGATTTCTAACTATGGCTACACCTTC.

This chain connects TRBV28 to TRBJ1-6; a possible D gene is TRBD1 (6 bases). The CDR3 sequence is 14 residues long. Germline loops: CDR1 MDHEN, CDR2 SYDVKM. The V end was cut by 6 bases, the J end by 5 bases, with 11 bases between. CDR3: CASSLTGNNSPLHF. The CDR3 DNA sequence: TGTGCCAGCAGCCTGACAGGCAATAATTCACCCCTCCACTTT.

On this clone: The DNA is left out, because the CDR3 cannot be placed on it with certainty; the CDR3 is given as TCRdb lists it. The J gene is TRBJ1-2, the V gene TRBV27. Both ends counted, the CDR3 spans 13 residues. From germline, CDR1 is MNHEY and CDR2 SMNVEV (reference sequence). The CDR3 loop reads CASSSSGSYGYTF.